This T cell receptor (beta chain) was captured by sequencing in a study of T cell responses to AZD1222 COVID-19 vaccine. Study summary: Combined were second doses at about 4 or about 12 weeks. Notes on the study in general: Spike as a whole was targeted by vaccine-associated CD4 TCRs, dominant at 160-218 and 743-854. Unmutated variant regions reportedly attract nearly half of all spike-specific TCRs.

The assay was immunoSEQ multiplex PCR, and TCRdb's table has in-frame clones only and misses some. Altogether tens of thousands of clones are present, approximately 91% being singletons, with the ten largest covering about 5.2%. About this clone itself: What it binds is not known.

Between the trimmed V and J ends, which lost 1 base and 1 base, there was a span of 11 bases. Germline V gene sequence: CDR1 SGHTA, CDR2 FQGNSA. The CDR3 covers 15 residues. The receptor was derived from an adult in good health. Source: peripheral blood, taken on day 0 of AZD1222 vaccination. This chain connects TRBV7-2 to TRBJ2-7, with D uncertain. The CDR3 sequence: CASSLVWQRSYEQYF. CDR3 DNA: TGTGCCAGCAGCTTAGTTTGGCAGCGATCCTACGAGCAGTACTTC.